The 27 T cell receptor beta chains listed next were all sequenced from one sample in a study of blood T cells in healthy people across ages. For the second PCR, which ran for roughly 6 to 11 cycles, a sample-barcoded 5' primer and a J-beta primer mix were used. Via MiXCR, TCRdb re-called the 5' RACE reads, giving one row per CDR3 protein. The sample includes around 1,900,000 distinct CDR3 sequences, around 40% of them seen just once. Sequencing was performed on blood. The origin of the receptors is a human donor in good health.

This clonotype occurred a few times. CDR3 amino acids: CSARPQGEAYEQYF. In DNA form, the CDR3 reads TGCAGTGCTAGGCCCCAGGGGGAGGCCTACGAGCAGTACTTC. This chain joins TRBV20-1 and TRBJ2-7, with a tentative D call TRBD1 (7 bases). Trimming removed 3 bases at V and 2 bases at J, with 14 bases between. This CDR3 is 14 amino acids long. The germline V gene encodes CDR1 DFQATT and CDR2 SNEGSKA (reference sequence).

The V call is TRBV20-1, the J call TRBJ2-1; no reliable D call. CDR3 length: 16 residues. CDR1 is DFQATT, CDR2 SNEGSKA, per germline (reference sequence). V lost 0 bases and J lost 10, with 22 bases in between. The CDR3 coding sequence is TGCAGTGCTAGAGACCTTTACGACCCAATAGCCCAAGAGCAGTTCTTC. It translates to CSARDLYDPIAQEQFF.

J is TRBJ2-1 and V is TRBV7-3, with D maybe TRBD1 (6 bases). V lost 5 bases and J lost 4, with 21 bases in between. CDR3 size: 17 residues. Germline V gene lookup returns CDR1 SGHTA and CDR2 FQGTGA. The CDR3, as DNA: TGTGCCAGCAGCCCTCCGGGGTTGGGGGCCCCATACAATGAGCAGTTCTTC. It translates to CASSPPGLGAPYNEQFF.

The chain recombines TRBV5-4 with TRBJ2-4, with D tentatively TRBD2 (7 bases). The CDR3 has 14 amino acids. Germline V gene lookup returns CDR1 SGHNT and CDR2 YYREEE (reference sequence). Trimming took off 2 bases at V and 13 bases at J, with 19 bases between the two ends. CDR3 residues: CASSFEGGAFEQYF. The DNA for the CDR3 is TGTGCCAGCAGCTTCGAAGGGGGGGCGTTTGAGCAGTACTTC.

The rearrangement uses TRBV9 and TRBJ2-3; no clear D. This CDR3 has 15 amino acids. Per the germline V gene, CDR1 is SGDLS and CDR2 is YYNGEE. Trimming shortened V by 0 bases and J by 0 bases, and 8 bases separated the two germline ends. The DNA of the CDR3 is TGTGCCAGCAGCGTAGGAACACTAAGCACAGATACGCAGTATTTT. Amino acids: CASSVGTLSTDTQYF.

The table lists this clonotype with a few counts. The rearrangement uses TRBV5-1 and TRBJ2-7; possibly TRBD2 for D (6 bases). CDR1 SGHRS and CDR2 YFSETQ come from the germline V gene. Trimming stripped 4 bases from V and 6 bases from J, with 17 bases between. The CDR3 runs 14 residues. DNA for the CDR3: TGCGCCAGCAGCCCGGGGGTGAGGGGCAGCGAGCAGTACTTC. Its protein is CASSPGVRGSEQYF.

This clonotype was detected once. V and J are TRBV28 and TRBJ1-5; the D is unclear. Per the germline V gene, CDR1 is MDHEN and CDR2 is SYDVKM. The CDR3 covers 17 residues. Trimming removed 3 bases at V and 0 bases at J, with 15 bases between. In nucleotides, the CDR3 is TGTGCCAGCAGTTTGCCCCCGCAGCGGTATAGCAATCAGCCCCAGCATTTT. This codes for CASSLPPQRYSNQPQHF.

V is TRBV28 and J is TRBJ2-3; 8 bases align to TRBD1. The CDR3 has 14 residues. CDR1 MDHEN and CDR2 SYDVKM come from the germline V gene. V was pared by 7 bases and J by 5 bases, with 8 bases of the junction left unmatched. The CDR3 DNA reads TGTGCCAGCACCTTCGACAGGGGTATAGATACGCAGTATTTT. Translating gives CASTFDRGIDTQYF.

The chain combines TRBV5-1 with TRBJ1-1; D is uncertain. V lost 0 bases, J lost 5 bases, and 11 bases lay in between. Germline values: CDR1 SGHRS, CDR2 YFSETQ. This CDR3 has 14 amino acids. The CDR3 region is CASSLDSHRTEAFF. Written as DNA, the CDR3 is TGCGCCAGCAGCTTGGACTCACATCGGACTGAAGCTTTCTTT.

This sequence joins TRBV7-2 and TRBJ1-6, with 7 bases fitting TRBD1. The CDR3 spans 15 residues. Germline CDR1 is SGHTA and CDR2 is FQGNSA. J was trimmed by 7 bases and V by 2 bases; bases with no gene match: 5. In DNA, the CDR3 is TGTGCCAGCAGCTTAAACAGGGGAGCGAATTCACCCCTCCACTTT. It translates to CASSLNRGANSPLHF.

The chain carries TRBV5-6 and TRBJ1-4; D might be TRBD1 (5 bases). The V end was cut by 1 base, the J end by 7 bases, with 14 bases between. From germline, CDR1 is SGHDT and CDR2 YYEEEE. The CDR3 has 15 residues. Written as DNA, the CDR3 is TGTGCCAGCAGCTTGTATTGGACACTCGGTGAAAAACTGTTTTTT. This gives the protein CASSLYWTLGEKLFF.

V is TRBV2 and J is TRBJ2-5; D remains unclear. The CDR3 has 15 residues. In germline, CDR1 is SNHLY, CDR2 FYNNEI. Trimming removed 7 bases from V and 11 bases from J, with 26 bases in between. The CDR3 sequence is CASTHDTTRGDWQYF. The CDR3 DNA follows: TGTGCCAGCACTCACGACACTACCCGCGGCGATTGGCAGTACTTC.

The V and J genes are TRBV4-1 and TRBJ2-3; unclear D gene. This CDR3 spans 14 amino acids. Trimming left V 0 bases short and J 9 bases short, with 13 bases between. Germline loops: CDR1 MGHRA, CDR2 YSYEKL. In DNA form, the CDR3 reads TGCGCCAGCAGCCAAGAAATCGTTGGAATAACGCAGTATTTT. Translated, it gives CASSQEIVGITQYF.

V and J are TRBV6-1 and TRBJ2-7; 12 bases fit TRBD1. Unmatched junction bases numbered 15, after V lost 9 bases and J lost 9 bases. Per germline, CDR1 MNHNS and CDR2 SASEGT. This CDR3 contains 15 residues. The CDR3 sequence is CASTERWGQGALQYF. The CDR3 DNA is TGTGCCAGTACTGAACGCTGGGGACAGGGGGCTCTGCAGTACTTC.

This clonotype was counted between two and nine times. The chain recombines TRBV4-1 with TRBJ2-3, with 7 nucleotides matching TRBD2. The V gene end was trimmed by 0 bases and the J gene end by 0 bases; junction bases not matched to a gene: 18. CDR3 length: 21 amino acids. CDR1 is MGHRA, CDR2 YSYEKL, per germline. CDR3 protein: CASSQDPPMSLSGPSTDTQYF. CDR3 bases: TGCGCCAGCAGCCAAGACCCACCTATGTCCCTTAGCGGGCCTAGCACAGATACGCAGTATTTT.

V is TRBV3-1 and J is TRBJ1-1; no definite D call. V lost 1 base and J 6 bases, leaving 12 bases between the germline ends. CDR1 is LGHDT, CDR2 YNNKEL, per germline (reference sequence). This CDR3 contains 14 residues. CDR3 coding DNA: TGTGCCAGCAGCCAAGGAGGCGGGTCGGCTGAAGCTTTCTTT. Translated, it gives CASSQGGGSAEAFF.

In its sample, this clonotype was seen a few times. The chain employs TRBV29-1 and TRBJ1-2; perhaps TRBD1 as D (6 bases). V gave up 0 bases and J gave up 8 bases, with 22 bases separating them. The CDR3 is 16 amino acids. Germline V gives CDR1 SQVTM, CDR2 ANQGSEA. CDR3 protein: CSVEDGGIQGVWGYTF. CDR3 nucleotides: TGCAGCGTTGAAGATGGGGGCATCCAAGGAGTCTGGGGCTACACCTTC.

The genes are TRBV4-3 and TRBJ1-4; unclear D gene. Germline V gives CDR1 LGHNA, CDR2 YSLEER. This CDR3 contains 13 residues. V was pared by 5 bases and J by 8 bases, with 12 bases between. CDR3 sequence (DNA): TGCGCCAGCAGCAATGGGCTCGAGGAAAAACTGTTTTTT. Translation: CASSNGLEEKLFF.

The CDR3 coding sequence is TGTGCCAGCAGCCAAGGACTAGCGGGGGGTATACCAGGAGAGACCCAGTACTTC. Its translation is CASSQGLAGGIPGETQYF. The J gene is TRBJ2-5, the V gene TRBV12-3 or TRBV12-4; TRBD2 matches 14 bases. This CDR3 spans 18 amino acids. The V segment lost 6 bases and the J segment 4 bases; nucleotides outside the gene matches: 13.

This clonotype was seen a handful of times. This rearrangement joins TRBV24-1 to TRBJ1-2, with D possibly being TRBD1 (6 bases). Trimming cost V 3 bases and J 2 bases, with 12 bases left between them. Germline loops: CDR1 KGHDR, CDR2 SFDVKD. CDR3 length: 15 amino acids. CDR3 loop: CATSDPGAGNYGYTF. CDR3 coding DNA: TGTGCCACCAGTGATCCAGGGGCAGGGAACTATGGCTACACCTTC.

This clonotype was observed a handful of times. The chain carries TRBV13 and TRBJ2-5; D unresolved. Between the trimmed V and J ends, which lost 5 bases and 5 bases, there was a span of 21 bases. Germline values: CDR1 PRHDT, CDR2 FYEKMQ (reference sequence). There are 16 residues in the CDR3. As DNA, the CDR3 is TGTGCCAGCAGCGGAACAGCGCAGAACCAGGCGGAGACCCAGTACTTC. It yields the protein CASSGTAQNQAETQYF.

This clonotype has a handful of counts. The chain couples TRBV29-1 to TRBJ2-3; D is perhaps TRBD1 or TRBD2 (5 bases each). The V end lost 3 bases, the J end lost 6 bases, and 10 bases lay between the germline ends. This CDR3 has 12 amino acids. CDR1 is SQVTM and CDR2 is ANQGSEA in the germline V gene. CDR3 amino acids: CSVDRDGDTQYF. The CDR3 bases are TGCAGCGTTGACAGGGACGGTGATACGCAGTATTTT.

Details on this clonotype: A junction boundary mismatches the germline segment, possibly from a read error. V usage is TRBV6-5 and J usage is TRBJ1-2; possible D gene TRBD1, 6 bases. The CDR3 sequence is 15 residues long. CDR1 and CDR2 (germline): MNHEY, SVGAGI. The chain's CDR3 is CTSSYSRGTRNGYTF. Here the CDR3 DNA reads TGTACCAGCAGTTACTCCAGGGGTACGAGAAATGGCTACACCTTC.

Regarding this clonotype: Likely a read error: the CDR3 ends without its conserved phenylalanine or tryptophan. It is unclear where the CDR3 begins or ends on the DNA, so no DNA is shown, and the CDR3 is as TCRdb lists it. The CDR3 region is CASSQVRPSGRCTFGS. The chain links TRBV4-3 to TRBJ2-1; TRBD1, the table's D call, was not compared with the DNA. The CDR3 is 16 residues long, ends included. The germline CDR1 and CDR2 sequences are LGHNA and YSLEER.

This clonotype was detected ten times or more. V is TRBV29-1 and J is TRBJ1-2; TRBD1 aligns across 8 bases. V trimming: 3 bases; J trimming: 4 bases; junction bases outside the gene matches: 4. The CDR3 consists of 13 residues. Germline V gene data show CDR1 as SQVTM and CDR2 as ANQGSEA. CDR3 sequence: CSVEQGAGYGYTF. The DNA of the CDR3 is TGCAGCGTTGAGCAGGGGGCGGGCTATGGCTACACCTTC. The full variable domain, completed using reference TRBV29-1 and TRBJ1-2, is SAVISQKPSRDICQRGTSLTIQCQVDSQVTMMFWYRQQPGQSLTLIATANQGSEATYESGFVIDKFPISRPNLTFSTLTVSNMSPEDSSIYLCSVEQGAGYGYTFGSGTRLTVV.

As regards this clonotype: At one end, the junction sequence differs from germline, possibly due to a read error. The chain recombines TRBV20-1 with TRBJ2-6; no reliable D call. This CDR3 comprises 15 residues. Germline values: CDR1 DFQATT, CDR2 SNEGSKA (reference sequence). The CDR3 DNA sequence: TGCAGTGCTAGTAACAGCGTCTCTAGGGCCAACGTCCTGACTTTC. The encoded protein is CSASNSVSRANVLTF.

J is TRBJ1-4 and V is TRBV20-1, with 7 positions matching TRBD1. Trimming cost V 0 bases and J 6 bases; bases outside gene matches: 7. The CDR3 runs 15 residues. Germline V CDR1 and CDR2: DFQATT, SNEGSKA (reference sequence). CDR3 nucleotides: TGCAGTGCTAGAGATACAGGGGACATAGATGAAAAACTGTTTTTT. Protein: CSARDTGDIDEKLFF.